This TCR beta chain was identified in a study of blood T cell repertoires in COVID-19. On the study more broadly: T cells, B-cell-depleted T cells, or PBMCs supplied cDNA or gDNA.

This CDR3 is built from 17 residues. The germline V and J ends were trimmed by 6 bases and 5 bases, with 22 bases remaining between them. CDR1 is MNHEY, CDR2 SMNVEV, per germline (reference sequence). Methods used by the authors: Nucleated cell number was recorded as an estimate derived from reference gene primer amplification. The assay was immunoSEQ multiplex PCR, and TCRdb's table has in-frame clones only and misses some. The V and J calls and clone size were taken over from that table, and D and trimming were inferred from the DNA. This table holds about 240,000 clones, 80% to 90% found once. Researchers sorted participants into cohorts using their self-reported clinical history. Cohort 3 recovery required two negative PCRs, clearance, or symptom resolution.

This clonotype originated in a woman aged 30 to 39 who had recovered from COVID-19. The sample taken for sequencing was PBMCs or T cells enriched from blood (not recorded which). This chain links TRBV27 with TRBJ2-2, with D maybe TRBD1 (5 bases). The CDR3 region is CASRRYQGWGRTGELFF. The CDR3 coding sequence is TGTGCCAGCAGGCGCTATCAGGGTTGGGGTAGGACCGGGGAGCTGTTTTTT.